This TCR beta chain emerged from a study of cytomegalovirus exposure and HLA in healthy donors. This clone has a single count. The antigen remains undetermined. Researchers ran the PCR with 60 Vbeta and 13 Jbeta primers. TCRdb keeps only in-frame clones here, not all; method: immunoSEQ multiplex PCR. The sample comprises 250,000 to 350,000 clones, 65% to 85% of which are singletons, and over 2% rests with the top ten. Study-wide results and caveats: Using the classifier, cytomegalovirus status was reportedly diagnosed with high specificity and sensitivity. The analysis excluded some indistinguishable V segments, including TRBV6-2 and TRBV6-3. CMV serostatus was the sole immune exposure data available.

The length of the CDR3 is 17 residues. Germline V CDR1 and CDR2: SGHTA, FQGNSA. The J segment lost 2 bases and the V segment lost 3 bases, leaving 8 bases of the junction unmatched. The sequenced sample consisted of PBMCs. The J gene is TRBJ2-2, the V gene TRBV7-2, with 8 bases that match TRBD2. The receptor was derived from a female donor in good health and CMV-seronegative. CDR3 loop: CASSFRGSGKNTGELFF. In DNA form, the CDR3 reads TGTGCCAGCAGCTTCCGAGGTAGCGGGAAAAACACCGGGGAGCTGTTTTTT.